This TCR beta chain was retrieved from a study of technical replicates of blood from several donors. Germline CDR1 is SNHLY and CDR2 is FYNNEI. The CDR3 covers 11 residues. Trimming took 6 bases from V and 5 from J, leaving 7 bases between them. Some clones are missing from TCRdb's copy, which holds only in-frame ones; the method was immunoSEQ multiplex PCR. The sample includes roughly 80,000 clones, approximately 91% of them seen just once. This clone was recorded a few times. The V and J genes are TRBV2 and TRBJ1-1; D is perhaps TRBD1 (5 bases). The sequence was obtained from a human donor in good health. The sequenced sample was T cells isolated from PBMCs. CDR3 DNA sequence: TGTGCCAGCAGGGAGGGGACTGAAGCTTTCTTT. This sequence encodes CASREGTEAFF.